This TCR beta chain came from a study of blood T cells in healthy people across ages. This CDR3 has 15 residues. Germline assignment: CDR1 SGHDN and CDR2 FVKESK. Study-wide results and limits: More naive CD4+ cells and higher diversity were found in long-lived than in aged donors. Considered underestimates were the diversity estimates obtained from one million T cells. Because donor CMV status was unknown, expanded clonotype changes were possibly confounded.

Primed by a sample-barcoded 5' primer and a J-beta primer mix, a second PCR proceeded for 7 to 11 cycles. TCRdb redid the calling of the 5' RACE reads with MiXCR, one entry per CDR3 protein. The table includes roughly 800,000 distinct CDR3 sequences, around half detected once. To note about this clonotype: Its antigen is currently unknown. One junction end disagrees with the germline gene, perhaps due to a read error.

The sequence derives from a man older than 75 in good health. Sample: blood. The genes are TRBV14 and TRBJ1-2; 7 bases fit TRBD1. For the CDR3, the DNA is TGTGCCGGCAGCGCCCGACAGGGATGGGGCTATGGCTACACCTTC. Amino acids: CAGSARQGWGYGYTF.